These T cell receptor beta chains were read from a single sample in a study of shared clonotypes between healthy human individuals. TCRdb keeps only in-frame clones here, not all; method: immunoSEQ multiplex PCR. There are 2 million to 2.5 million clones in the sample; roughly 96% occur only once, and 0.13% lies in the top ten. The sequencing sample was made of naive CD4+ T cells sorted from blood. These receptors were taken from a man in his late teens or twenties in good health. Both conserved end residues are part of each CDR3. D genes are given only for firm matches.

J: TRBJ2-2
V: TRBV7-6
D: .
CDR3: CASSIGVGELFF
DNA: TGTGCCAGCAGCATAGGGGTAGGGGAGCTGTTTTTT

J: TRBJ1-6
V: TRBV5-4
D: .
CDR3: CASSLDAGVNSPLHF
DNA: TGTGCCAGCAGCTTGGACGCAGGGGTGAACTCACCCCTCCACTTT

J: TRBJ2-5
V: TRBV15
D: .
CDR3: CATSRDGGIQETQYF
DNA: TGTGCCACCAGCAGAGATGGCGGGATCCAAGAGACCCAGTACTTC

J: TRBJ2-3
V: TRBV5-1
D: .
CDR3: CASSWGGRADTDTQYF
DNA: TGCGCCAGCAGCTGGGGTGGCAGGGCGGACACAGATACGCAGTATTTT

J: TRBJ2-5
V: TRBV6-1
D: TRBD1
CDR3: CASSLRGREETQYF
DNA: TGTGCCAGCAGTCTCAGGGGGAGAGAAGAGACCCAGTACTTC

J: TRBJ2-7
V: TRBV10-3
D: TRBD2
CDR3: CAIRGTSGASYEQYF
DNA: TGTGCCATCAGGGGGACTAGCGGGGCCTCCTACGAGCAGTACTTC

J: TRBJ1-2
V: TRBV5-4
D: .
CDR3: CASSRQGSNGYTF
DNA: TGTGCCAGCAGCCGCCAGGGAAGCAATGGCTACACCTTC

J: TRBJ1-4
V: TRBV2
D: .
CDR3: CASMLFSGGEKLFF
DNA: TGTGCCAGCATGCTCTTCTCAGGTGGTGAAAAACTGTTTTTT

J: TRBJ1-4
V: TRBV28
D: TRBD1
CDR3: CATQSQGQGIEKLFF
DNA: TGTGCCACACAATCCCAGGGACAGGGAATTGAAAAACTGTTTTTT

J: TRBJ2-1
V: TRBV6-5
D: TRBD2
CDR3: CASSWTSANEQFF
DNA: TGTGCCAGCAGTTGGACTAGTGCGAATGAGCAGTTCTTC

J: TRBJ2-1
V: TRBV11-2
D: TRBD2
CDR3: CASSPGLVRNEQFF
DNA: TGTGCCAGCAGCCCCGGACTAGTTCGTAATGAGCAGTTCTTC

J: TRBJ1-6
V: TRBV5-6
D: .
CDR3: CASSSGRDNSPLHF
DNA: TGTGCCAGCAGCTCTGGGCGAGATAATTCACCCCTCCACTTT

J: TRBJ2-5
V: TRBV4-1
D: TRBD1
CDR3: CASSQPRQGSQETQYF
DNA: TGCGCCAGCAGCCAACCCCGACAGGGGTCCCAAGAGACCCAGTACTTC

J: TRBJ1-1
V: TRBV19
D: .
CDR3: CASSIRSTEAFF
DNA: TGTGCCAGTAGTATAAGGTCGACTGAAGCTTTCTTT

J: TRBJ2-5
V: TRBV18
D: .
CDR3: CASSRGNQETQYF
DNA: TGTGCCAGCTCCCGGGGAAACCAAGAGACCCAGTACTTC

J: TRBJ2-2
V: TRBV2
D: .
CDR3: CASSGTSKNTGELFF
DNA: TGTGCCAGCAGTGGGACGTCGAAGAACACCGGGGAGCTGTTTTTT

J: TRBJ1-4
V: TRBV28
D: TRBD1
CDR3: CASSAGQPTNEKLFF
DNA: TGTGCCAGCAGTGCGGGACAGCCAACTAATGAAAAACTGTTTTTT

J: TRBJ2-3
V: TRBV27
D: .
CDR3: CASSLGKGIGSSTDTQYF
DNA: TGTGCCAGCAGTTTAGGGAAGGGAATCGGATCTAGCACAGATACGCAGTATTTT

J: TRBJ2-1
V: TRBV7-9
D: TRBD2
CDR3: CASSLRAGDYNEQFF
DNA: TGTGCCAGCAGCTTGAGAGCGGGAGATTACAATGAGCAGTTCTTC

J: TRBJ2-5
V: TRBV6-5
D: .
CDR3: CASGRGAETQYF
DNA: TGTGCCAGCGGCCGCGGGGCGGAGACCCAGTACTTC

J: TRBJ1-4
V: TRBV10-3
D: TRBD1
CDR3: CAISETLSGGDRAREKLFF
DNA: TGTGCCATCAGTGAAACTTTATCTGGGGGGGACAGAGCACGGGAAAAACTGTTTTTT

J: TRBJ1-2
V: TRBV5-1
D: .
CDR3: CASSFDGNYGYTF
DNA: TGCGCCAGCAGCTTTGACGGAAACTATGGCTACACCTTC

J: TRBJ2-5
V: TRBV28
D: .
CDR3: CASSLLTGNQETQYF
DNA: TGTGCCAGCAGTTTATTGACAGGCAACCAAGAGACCCAGTACTTC

J: TRBJ2-2
V: TRBV5-1
D: .
CDR3: CASSQVASPAGTGELFF
DNA: TGCGCCAGCAGCCAAGTAGCTAGTCCCGCGGGCACCGGGGAGCTGTTTTTT